The 29 T cell receptor beta chains reported below all come from one sample, sequenced in a study of long-term antiretroviral therapy in people with HIV. Run at survey level, the immunoSEQ assay was version v3.0. Profiled with immunoSEQ multiplex PCR; TCRdb holds only in-frame clones, not every one. Of about 33,000 clones listed, 96% are singletons. The source was unsorted PBMCs, collected 6.6 years after starting antiretroviral therapy. These receptor sequences come from a man aged 30-40 years with HIV.

This chain connects TRBV14 to TRBJ1-1; D gene uncertain. The CDR3 is made up of 14 amino acids. V shed 4 bases and J shed 5 bases, with 14 bases lying between them. In germline, CDR1 is SGHDN, CDR2 FVKESK. The CDR3 loop is CASSRMDIRTEAFF. Written as DNA, the CDR3 is TGTGCCAGCAGCCGTATGGATATTCGGACTGAAGCTTTCTTT.

V usage is TRBV19 and J usage is TRBJ1-1; weak D call: TRBD1 (5 bases). The germline CDR1 and CDR2 sequences are LNHDA and SQIVND (reference sequence). The length of the CDR3 is 14 residues. The germline V and J ends were trimmed by 4 bases and 11 bases, with 20 bases remaining between them. The CDR3 coding sequence is TGTGCCAGTAGTAGTCACCGGGACCTTGGGTGCGCTTTCTTT. Protein: CASSSHRDLGCAFF.

The rearrangement uses TRBV6-4 and TRBJ2-6, with D perhaps given as TRBD1 or TRBD2 (5 bases each). Trimming stripped 6 bases from V and 6 bases from J, with 12 bases between. In germline, CDR1 is MRHNA, CDR2 SNTAGT. The CDR3 extends over 14 amino acids. The CDR3, as DNA: TGTGCCAGCAGCATCGACGGGACGGCCAACGTCCTGACTTTC. Its protein is CASSIDGTANVLTF.

The V and J genes are TRBV7-8 and TRBJ1-2; 9 bases are a match to TRBD1. This CDR3 contains 13 residues. Germline V CDR1 and CDR2: SGHVS, FQNEAQ. J gave up 4 bases and V 5 bases, and 2 bases lay outside the gene matches. CDR3: CASSADRGYGYTF. The CDR3, as DNA: TGTGCCAGCAGCGCGGACAGGGGCTATGGCTACACCTTC.

J is TRBJ1-5 and V is TRBV19, with D possibly matching TRBD1 (6 bases). The V gene's germline CDR1 is LNHDA and CDR2 SQIVND (reference sequence). Trimming took 5 bases from V and 4 from J, leaving 12 bases between them. The CDR3 extends over 14 amino acids. This CDR3 reads CASSRRGPNQPQHF. For the CDR3, the DNA is TGTGCCAGTAGTCGCAGGGGCCCGAATCAGCCCCAGCATTTT.

V and J are TRBV27 and TRBJ2-3, with a tentative D call TRBD2 (6 bases). V shed 5 bases and J shed 1 base, with 16 bases lying between them. The germline V gene has CDR1 MNHEY and CDR2 SMNVEV (reference sequence). This CDR3 contains 16 residues. CDR3 amino acids: CASSPQGLSGTDTQYF. The CDR3 coding sequence is TGTGCCAGCAGTCCCCAGGGACTTTCGGGCACAGATACGCAGTATTTT.

The chain employs TRBV7-6 and TRBJ2-7; weak D call: TRBD2 (6 bases). V was shortened by 3 bases and J by 0 bases, with 9 bases between the two germline ends. Germline V CDR1 and CDR2: SGHVS, FNYEAQ. The CDR3 length is 14 residues. CDR3 protein: CASSLGGDSYEQYF. CDR3 bases: TGTGCCAGCAGCTTGGGGGGAGACTCCTACGAGCAGTACTTC. Full variable domain (remainder filled in from reference TRBV7-6 and TRBJ2-7): GAGVSQSPRYKVTKRGQDVALRCDPISGHVSLYWYRQALGQGPEFLTYFNYEAQQDKSGLPNDRFSAERPEGSISTLTIQRTEQRDSAMYRCASSLGGDSYEQYFGPGTRLTVT.

This clone was seen just once. V is TRBV6-6 and J is TRBJ2-7; possibly TRBD1 for D (5 bases). Trimming took off 5 bases at V and 1 base at J, with 9 bases between the two ends. The germline CDR1 and CDR2 sequences are MNHNY and SVGAGI (reference sequence). The CDR3 loop spans 13 amino acids. The CDR3 loop is CASSLGVSYEQYF. CDR3 DNA: TGTGCCAGCAGTCTAGGGGTTTCCTACGAGCAGTACTTC.

The chain uses TRBV7-2 and TRBJ2-7; D gene unclear. Trimming took 1 base from V and 3 from J, leaving 7 bases between them. CDR3 length equals 13 residues. The germline CDR1 and CDR2 sequences are SGHTA and FQGNSA. The CDR3 here is CASSLGRVYEQYF. Written as DNA, the CDR3 is TGTGCCAGCAGCTTAGGAAGGGTCTACGAGCAGTACTTC.

The V call is TRBV4-2, the J call TRBJ1-4; unclear D gene. The germline CDR1 and CDR2 sequences are LGHNA and YNFKEQ. The ends were cut back, 0 bases at V and 5 bases at J, with 10 bases in the middle. CDR3 length: 15 residues. The CDR3 bases are TGTGCCAGCAGCCAAGATTCGGCCAGCAATGAAAAACTGTTTTTT. Translation gives CASSQDSASNEKLFF.

The J gene is TRBJ1-2, the V gene TRBV29-1; possible D gene TRBD1, 6 bases. This CDR3 contains 13 residues. V lost 0 bases to trimming and J lost 4 bases, with 9 bases between them. CDR1 and CDR2 from the germline V gene are SQVTM and ANQGSEA. CDR3 DNA sequence: TGCAGCGTTGAAGATCAGGGGTCCTATGGCTACACCTTC. Translation gives CSVEDQGSYGYTF.

The chain combines TRBV19 with TRBJ2-4, with TRBD2 identical over 15 bases. The CDR3 covers 20 residues. Germline V CDR1 and CDR2: LNHDA, SQIVND (reference sequence). The ends lost 7 bases at V and 0 bases at J; junction bases unmatched: 13. As DNA, the CDR3 is TGTGCCAGTACTCCCTCGGTGGGGACTAGCGGGGGGCTAGCCAAAAACATTCAGTACTTC. This sequence encodes CASTPSVGTSGGLAKNIQYF. Based on the CDR3 plus reference TRBV19 and TRBJ2-4, the full variable domain is DGGITQSPKYLFRKEGQNVTLSCEQNLNHDAMYWYRQDPGQGLRLIYYSQIVNDFQKGDIAEGYSVSREKKESFPLTVTSAQKNPTAFYLCASTPSVGTSGGLAKNIQYFGAGTRLSVL.

The chain has TRBV27 and TRBJ1-5; D might be TRBD1 (5 bases). The CDR3 consists of 15 residues. The ends were cut back, 3 bases at V and 1 base at J, with 10 bases in the middle. Germline-derived CDR1 and CDR2 are MNHEY and SMNVEV (reference sequence). The CDR3 loop is CASSFFGDSNQPQHF. DNA for the CDR3: TGTGCCAGCAGTTTTTTCGGGGACAGCAATCAGCCCCAGCATTTT.

The rearrangement links TRBV10-2 to TRBJ2-2; D ambiguous. Between the trimmed V and J ends, which lost 8 bases and 4 bases, there was a span of 8 bases. CDR1 is WSHSY and CDR2 is SAAADI in the germline V gene. This CDR3 region has 12 residues. The CDR3 is CASLPSTGELFF. In DNA form, the CDR3 reads TGCGCCAGCCTCCCGAGCACCGGGGAGCTGTTTTTT.

The genes are TRBV18 and TRBJ2-7; the D gene is possibly TRBD2 (6 bases). This CDR3 has 13 residues. The V gene's germline CDR1 is KGHSH and CDR2 LQKENI. The V and J ends lost 1 base and 2 bases respectively, with 6 bases between them. Written as DNA, the CDR3 is TGTGCCAGCTCACCACGGGGGGCCTACGAGCAGTACTTC. This gives the protein CASSPRGAYEQYF.

The CDR3 spells CASSQDTGTGASQYF. The CDR3 region has the DNA TGCGCCAGCAGCCAAGACACCGGGACAGGGGCCTCGCAGTATTTT. The rearrangement uses TRBV4-3 and TRBJ2-3; TRBD1 matches at 10 bases. V trimming: 0 bases; J trimming: 10 bases; junction bases outside the gene matches: 7. The germline V gene encodes CDR1 LGHNA and CDR2 YSLEER. CDR3 length: 15 residues.

The V call is TRBV6-6, the J call TRBJ2-3; no clear D gene. CDR3 size: 14 residues. Per germline, CDR1 MNHNY and CDR2 SVGAGI (reference sequence). Trimming removed 0 bases from V and 4 bases from J, with 8 bases in between. The CDR3 reads CASSYSREADTQYF. For the CDR3, the DNA is TGTGCCAGCAGTTACTCCCGTGAGGCAGATACGCAGTATTTT.

The rearrangement uses TRBV7-2 and TRBJ1-1, with D possibly TRBD1 on 6 matching bases. Trimming pared 5 bases from V and 7 bases from J, leaving 20 bases between. Looked up from germline, CDR1 is SGHTA and CDR2 is FQGNSA. The CDR3 sequence is 15 residues long. This CDR3 reads CASSRISQGRGEAFF. The DNA of the CDR3 is TGTGCCAGCAGCCGCATCTCCCAGGGGCGCGGTGAAGCTTTCTTT.

This clone was counted between two and nine times. V is TRBV27 and J is TRBJ2-1; no definite D call. The length of the CDR3 is 13 residues. Between the trimmed V and J ends, which lost 6 bases and 1 base, there was a span of 7 bases. CDR1 is MNHEY, CDR2 SMNVEV, per germline (reference sequence). In DNA form, the CDR3 reads TGTGCCAGCAGGCCCATTTCCTACAATGAGCAGTTCTTC. Protein product: CASRPISYNEQFF.

The chain joins TRBV4-2 to TRBJ1-5; D perhaps matches TRBD1 (6 bases). The V end was cut by 1 base, the J end by 7 bases, with 8 bases between. CDR3 length: 13 amino acids. Germline V lookup: CDR1 LGHNA, CDR2 YNFKEQ. This chain's CDR3 is CASSQGTVQPQHF. For the CDR3, the DNA is TGTGCCAGCAGCCAAGGGACAGTCCAGCCCCAGCATTTT.

The chain uses TRBV9 and TRBJ1-1, with D possibly matching TRBD1 (5 bases). The V gene lost 0 bases and the J gene lost 4 bases, with 7 bases spanning the gap. Germline lookup yields CDR1 SGDLS and CDR2 YYNGEE. The CDR3 covers 13 residues. This CDR3 reads CASSVAGATEAFF. As DNA, the CDR3 is TGTGCCAGCAGCGTAGCTGGGGCCACTGAAGCTTTCTTT.

This rearrangement joins TRBV11-2 to TRBJ2-5; D is possibly TRBD1 (6 bases). CDR1 is SGHAT and CDR2 is FQNNGV in the germline V gene. Trimming removed 5 bases from V and 5 bases from J, with 12 bases in between. There are 13 residues in the CDR3. CDR3 coding DNA: TGTGCCAGCAGCCACAGGGCGGTTGAGACCCAGTACTTC. Translation: CASSHRAVETQYF.

This clone was recorded only once. The genes are TRBV28 and TRBJ2-3, with a tentative D call TRBD2 (5 bases). Germline V gives CDR1 MDHEN, CDR2 SYDVKM. V shed 6 bases and J shed 6 bases, with 10 bases lying between them. The CDR3 consists of 12 residues. CDR3 nucleotides: TGTGCCAGCAGCCCGCTAGCTGATACGCAGTATTTT. Amino acids: CASSPLADTQYF.

This chain links TRBV6-1 with TRBJ2-1; D unclear. Germline CDR1 MNHNS, CDR2 SASEGT. The CDR3 is 15 residues long. Trimming took 3 bases from V and 2 from J, leaving 11 bases between them. The CDR3 nucleotides read TGTGCCAGCAGTGAGGGCCCGACAACCTACAATGAGCAGTTCTTC. It yields the protein CASSEGPTTYNEQFF.

This rearrangement joins TRBV30 to TRBJ1-5, with D unresolved. Germline CDR1 reads GTSNPN; CDR2 reads SVGIG (reference sequence). The V end was cut by 2 bases, the J end by 7 bases, with 12 bases between. This CDR3 has 13 amino acids. CDR3 region: CAWSSGVEQPQHF. The CDR3 DNA reads as TGTGCCTGGAGTTCTGGGGTTGAGCAGCCCCAGCATTTT. The full variable domain, rest sourced from reference TRBV30 and TRBJ1-5, is SQTIHQWPATLVQPVGSPLSLECTVEGTSNPNLYWYRQAAGRGLQLLFYSVGIGQISSEVPQNLSASRPQDRQFILSSKKLLLSDSGFYLCAWSSGVEQPQHFGDGTRLSIL.

This chain uses TRBV5-1 with TRBJ2-1, with 10 positions matching TRBD1. This CDR3 is 14 amino acids long. The germline V gene has CDR1 SGHRS and CDR2 YFSETQ. With V trimmed by 9 bases and J by 10 bases, 13 bases remained unmatched. The CDR3 region is CATSPWDRGEEQFF. The CDR3 DNA reads TGCGCCACCTCACCCTGGGACAGGGGTGAGGAGCAGTTCTTC.

The V gene is TRBV9, the J gene TRBJ2-7; the match to TRBD1 covers 8 bases. From germline, CDR1 is SGDLS and CDR2 YYNGEE. CDR3 length: 14 residues. Germline trimming cut 3 bases from V and 4 bases from J; bases unmatched to any gene: 6. Here the CDR3 reads CASSAGQERYEQYF. The CDR3 DNA reads as TGTGCCAGCAGCGCGGGACAGGAGAGATACGAGCAGTACTTC. The full variable domain, rest sourced from reference TRBV9 and TRBJ2-7, is DSGVTQTPKHLITATGQRVTLRCSPRSGDLSVYWYQQSLDQGLQFLIQYYNGEERAKGNILERFSAQQFPDLHSELNLSSLELGDSALYFCASSAGQERYEQYFGPGTRLTVT.

The genes are TRBV5-6 and TRBJ1-1; D call uncertain. The CDR3 runs 12 residues. With 3 bases removed from V and 1 base from J, the gap between germline ends came to 4 bases. Germline V gene lookup returns CDR1 SGHDT and CDR2 YYEEEE. In DNA, the CDR3 is TGTGCCAGCAGCTACCCGAACACTGAAGCTTTCTTT. Translating gives CASSYPNTEAFF.

The chain uses TRBV11-2 and TRBJ1-2, with D possibly being TRBD1 (6 bases). V was shortened by 4 bases and J by 2 bases, with 14 bases between the two germline ends. The CDR3 covers 15 residues. Germline V gene sequence: CDR1 SGHAT, CDR2 FQNNGV. The CDR3 is CASSSLSRGNYGYTF. CDR3 bases: TGTGCCAGCAGCTCTCTCTCCAGGGGAAACTATGGCTACACCTTC.